This entry concerns a single T cell receptor (beta chain). The target antigen is unknown. Since no conserved phenylalanine or tryptophan closes the CDR3, a read error is the likely cause. The data stem from a study of metastatic and nonmetastatic thyroid tumors. Study-level information: Repertoire data that came from the blood and tumor or nodule tissue of malignant and benign thyroid patients were compared. Overall study results and limits: Malignant tumors reportedly showed significantly higher TCR beta diversity than benign nodules in both blood and tumor.

No patient had received any treatment before thyroid surgery. In the original analysis: The study built a papillary thyroid cancer distant-metastasis classifier from CDR3 differences across clinicopathological groups. TCRdb re-analyzed the PCR reads through MiXCR. The V and J calls and clone size come from TCRdb's table, not from the authors' own analysis. The sample yields about 9,400 clones, approximately 33% seen once. This CDR3 is 13 amino acids long. Trimming took off 1 base at V and 4 bases at J, with 7 bases between the two ends. Per the germline V gene, CDR1 is SGHAT and CDR2 is FQNNGV. This rearrangement joins TRBV11-2 to TRBJ1-2; D not resolved. This TCR was sampled from a female donor with papillary thyroid cancer or a benign thyroid nodule (not recorded which). Some clones in this sample may be carry-over from other donors' samples. The sequenced sample was adjacent normal tissue. The CDR3 loop is CASSLGQAYGYTS. Written as DNA, the CDR3 is TGTGCCAGCAGCTTAGGGCAGGCCTATGGCTACACCTCC.